One sample yielded the 17 T cell receptor beta chains listed below, sequenced in a study of blood T cell repertoires in COVID-19. Clones were read by immunoSEQ multiplex PCR, and TCRdb kept only the in-frame ones, dropping some. The sample lists about 130,000 clones; roughly four fifths were seen once. Sequencing input: PBMCs or T cells enriched from blood (not recorded which). These receptors all stem from a man aged 25 to 40 who had recovered from COVID-19.

This clone was seen only once. The CDR3 DNA reads as TGCGCCAGCACCGGAGAGGGGGATTCGACAGATACGCAGTATTTT. The encoded protein is CASTGEGDSTDTQYF. The gene calls are TRBV10-1 and TRBJ2-3; perhaps TRBD1 as D (6 bases). From germline, CDR1 is WNHNN and CDR2 SYGVQD (reference sequence). The CDR3 runs 15 residues. Trimming took 7 bases from V and 3 from J, leaving 17 bases between them.

The V gene is TRBV6-4, the J gene TRBJ1-1, with D uncertain. Trimming removed 8 bases at V and 1 base at J, with 11 bases between. Germline CDR1 MRHNA, CDR2 SNTAGT. The CDR3 spans 13 residues. CDR3 sequence: CASAESQNTEAFF. CDR3 nucleotide sequence: TGTGCCAGCGCCGAGAGTCAGAACACTGAAGCTTTCTTT.

As for this clone: Other DNA sequences of this sample code for an identical CDR3. The chain has TRBV11-2 and TRBJ2-7, with TRBD1 matching 8 bases. This CDR3 has 16 residues. Trimming removed 5 bases from V and 7 bases from J; junction bases left unmatched: 16. Looked up from germline, CDR1 is SGHAT and CDR2 is FQNNGV. CDR3 coding DNA: TGTGCCAGCAGCGGGAAGGGGACAGGCTCCCTAAGGGAGCAGTACTTC. Translated, it gives CASSGKGTGSLREQYF.

This clone was seen a handful of times. V and J are TRBV3-1 (or the pseudogene TRBV3-2) and TRBJ2-5; 9 bases match TRBD2. The CDR3 covers 15 residues. In germline, CDR1 is LGHDT, CDR2 YNNKEL (reference sequence). Trimming at V came to 1 base and at J to 2 bases, leaving 2 bases not matched to a gene. CDR3 region: CASSQVAGGQETQYF. CDR3 DNA: TGTGCCAGCAGCCAAGTGGCGGGGGGGCAAGAGACCCAGTACTTC.

V is TRBV10-3 and J is TRBJ2-1, with D hard to call. Germline V gene data show CDR1 as ENHRY and CDR2 as SYGVKD. V was pared by 4 bases and J by 6 bases, with 4 bases between. There are 11 residues in the CDR3. Here the CDR3 reads CAISALNEQFF. The CDR3 DNA reads TGTGCCATCAGTGCCCTCAATGAGCAGTTCTTC.

This clone was detected only once. The chain couples TRBV2 to TRBJ1-5; 8 bases are shared with TRBD1. Germline lookup yields CDR1 SNHLY and CDR2 FYNNEI. The length of the CDR3 is 16 residues. Unmatched junction bases numbered 10, after V lost 7 bases and J lost 2 bases. DNA of the CDR3: TGTGCCAGCAACCGGGACAGGCCCCAGGGCAATCAGCCCCAGCATTTT. This gives the protein CASNRDRPQGNQPQHF.

In its sample, this clone was seen a few times. The chain links TRBV2 to TRBJ2-3; D gene ambiguous. V was trimmed by 4 bases and J by 3 bases, leaving 8 bases between them. The germline CDR1 and CDR2 sequences are SNHLY and FYNNEI. This CDR3 comprises 13 residues. The chain's CDR3 is CASSVLLTDTQYF. The CDR3 nucleotides read TGTGCCAGCAGTGTCCTACTTACAGATACGCAGTATTTT.

This rearrangement joins TRBV6-5 to TRBJ1-3; no reliable D call. V lost 0 bases and J 0 bases, leaving 6 bases between the germline ends. This CDR3 has 15 amino acids. Looked up from germline, CDR1 is MNHEY and CDR2 is SVGAGI. Written as DNA, the CDR3 is TGTGCCAGCAGTTACTCGTGGAGCTCTGGAAACACCATATATTTT. Encoded protein: CASSYSWSSGNTIYF.

J is TRBJ1-4 and V is TRBV3-1 (or the pseudogene TRBV3-2); D remains unclear. The CDR3 spans 14 residues. V was cut by 3 bases and J by 0 bases, with 5 bases left in between. CDR1 is LGHDT, CDR2 YNNKEL, per germline (reference sequence). CDR3 DNA: TGTGCCAGCAGCCAGACATCAACTAATGAAAAACTGTTTTTT. Encoded protein: CASSQTSTNEKLFF.

This sequence joins TRBV24-1 and TRBJ2-2, with 8 bases fitting TRBD1. Germline V gene sequence: CDR1 KGHDR, CDR2 SFDVKD. The CDR3 sequence is 16 residues long. Germline trimming cut 4 bases from V and 5 bases from J; bases unmatched to any gene: 8. CDR3 residues: CATSEAGGVGTGELFF. The CDR3 DNA sequence: TGTGCCACCAGTGAAGCAGGGGGCGTAGGTACCGGGGAGCTGTTTTTT.

This clone appeared once. CDR3 in amino acids: CASSYRGQETQYF. For the CDR3, the DNA is TGTGCCAGTTCGTACAGGGGTCAAGAGACCCAGTACTTC. This chain links TRBV19 with TRBJ2-5, with TRBD1 identical over 7 bases. After removal of 8 bases from V and 2 bases from J, the junction contained 5 bases not matched to a gene. Germline lookup yields CDR1 LNHDA and CDR2 SQIVND (reference sequence). This CDR3 region has 13 residues.

The gene calls are TRBV24-1 and TRBJ2-7; D unclear. The CDR3 sequence is 14 residues long. CDR1 and CDR2 (germline): KGHDR, SFDVKD. The V end lost 8 bases, the J end lost 1 base, and 14 bases lay between the germline ends. The CDR3 sequence: CATTSWLSSYEQYV. In DNA form, the CDR3 reads TGTGCCACCACCTCATGGCTCAGTTCCTACGAGCAGTACGTC.

The chain combines TRBV4-2 with TRBJ2-1, with 13 bases identical to TRBD2. The CDR3 loop spans 15 amino acids. Germline loops: CDR1 LGHNA, CDR2 YNFKEQ. After removal of 8 bases from V and 5 bases from J, the junction contained 6 bases not matched to a gene. The CDR3 region is CASGLAGARDNEQFF. DNA for the CDR3: TGTGCCAGCGGACTAGCGGGAGCGAGAGACAATGAGCAGTTCTTC.

The rearrangement links TRBV5-1 to TRBJ1-1, with a tentative D call TRBD1 (5 bases). The CDR3 has 14 amino acids. The ends were cut back, 2 bases at V and 5 bases at J, with 13 bases in the middle. The germline CDR1 and CDR2 sequences are SGHRS and YFSETQ. This chain's CDR3 is CASSFLGVRTEAFF. CDR3 bases: TGCGCCAGCAGCTTCCTAGGGGTGAGAACTGAAGCTTTCTTT.

This chain uses TRBV18 with TRBJ2-7; 7 nucleotides line up with TRBD1. The V segment lost 4 bases and the J segment 5 bases; nucleotides outside the gene matches: 11. The CDR3 runs 15 residues. The germline gives CDR1 KGHSH, CDR2 LQKENI. The CDR3 loop reads CASSLSGTESHEQYF. Here the CDR3 DNA reads TGTGCCAGCTCACTGTCCGGGACAGAATCCCACGAGCAGTACTTC.

DNA of the CDR3: TGTGCCAGCTCAACATCAGGTTCGGATCAGCCCCAGCATTTT. Its protein product is CASSTSGSDQPQHF. The chain links TRBV18 to TRBJ1-5; unclear D gene. Germline assignment: CDR1 KGHSH and CDR2 LQKENI. The CDR3 totals 14 residues. V was pared by 5 bases and J by 5 bases, with 13 bases between.

This clone was counted only a few times. V gene TRBV28 combines with J gene TRBJ2-7, with unresolved D. V was trimmed by 8 bases and J by 2 bases, leaving 7 bases between them. Germline CDR1 is MDHEN and CDR2 is SYDVKM. This CDR3 is built from 11 residues. CDR3: CASHGAYEQYF. The CDR3 DNA reads TGTGCCAGCCATGGAGCCTACGAGCAGTACTTC.